These 11 T cell receptor beta chains came from one sample sequenced in a study of early T cells in non-severe SARS-CoV-2 infection. TCRdb itself ran the 5' RACE reads through MiXCR, one entry per CDR3 protein. This sample has tens of thousands of distinct CDR3 sequences; approximately 6.1% occur once, and the top ten carry around 4.8%. Input material: whole blood. These TCRs come from an adult who was a healthcare worker with PCR-confirmed SARS-CoV-2 infection or an uninfected control (not recorded which).

This clonotype was seen ten or more times. The chain employs TRBV7-9 and TRBJ2-1; no clear D. The germline V and J ends were trimmed by 4 bases and 3 bases, with 16 bases remaining between them. The CDR3 consists of 16 residues. The germline gives CDR1 SEHNR, CDR2 FQNEAQ (reference sequence). The CDR3 coding sequence is TGTGCCAGCAGCTCTCCGGACCTCGCCTACTACAATGAGCAGTTCTTC. Translated: CASSSPDLAYYNEQFF.

This chain connects TRBV7-2 to TRBJ2-7; 8 nucleotides align to TRBD1. This CDR3 comprises 15 residues. The V and J ends lost 4 bases and 5 bases, in that order; junction bases with no gene match: 10. Germline CDR1 SGHTA, CDR2 FQGNSA. Here the CDR3 reads CASSSRIDRGHEQYF. The CDR3 DNA reads TGTGCCAGCAGCTCTCGAATCGACAGGGGCCACGAGCAGTACTTC. Full variable domain (missing parts from reference TRBV7-2 and TRBJ2-7): GAGVSQSPSNKVTEKGKDVELRCDPISGHTALYWYRQSLGQGLEFLIYFQGNSAPDKSGLPSDRFSAERTGGSVSTLTIQRTQQEDSAVYLCASSSRIDRGHEQYFGPGTRLTVT.

This clonotype appeared many times. The rearrangement uses TRBV6-5 and TRBJ1-1; D might be TRBD1 (5 bases). Trimming removed 2 bases from V and 1 base from J, with 8 bases in between. The CDR3 runs to 14 residues. The germline V gene has CDR1 MNHEY and CDR2 SVGAGI. CDR3 region: CASSYGGSNTEAFF. The CDR3 DNA is TGTGCCAGCAGTTACGGGGGATCGAACACTGAAGCTTTCTTT.

This clonotype was observed many times. The chain has TRBV12-3 or TRBV12-4 and TRBJ2-1; the match to TRBD2 covers 13 bases. The CDR3 is 16 amino acids. V shed 5 bases and J 8 bases; nucleotides not matched to a gene: 9. Here the CDR3 DNA reads TGTGCCAGCAGTACCTCGGGACTAGCGGGAATCTATGAGCAGTTCTTC. It translates to CASSTSGLAGIYEQFF.

This clonotype was recorded many times. The V gene is TRBV12-3 or TRBV12-4, the J gene TRBJ1-1; possibly TRBD1 for D (6 bases). Trimming removed 6 bases from V and 1 base from J, with 15 bases in between. This CDR3 is built from 15 residues. The CDR3 region is CASSRGGGRNTEAFF. Here the CDR3 DNA reads TGTGCCAGCAGCCGGGGAGGGGGACGGAACACTGAAGCTTTCTTT.

The table lists this clonotype with a few counts. This rearrangement joins TRBV29-1 to TRBJ1-2; 7 bases are shared with TRBD1. The CDR3 length is 14 residues. CDR1 SQVTM and CDR2 ANQGSEA come from the germline V gene. V lost 6 bases to trimming and J lost 1 base; unmatched junction nucleotides: 8. The CDR3 DNA follows: TGCAGCGTGGTGCTACAGGGGATTAACTATGGCTACACCTTC. As protein: CSVVLQGINYGYTF. Supplemented by reference TRBV29-1 and TRBJ1-2, the full variable domain reads SAVISQKPSRDICQRGTSLTIQCQVDSQVTMMFWYRQQPGQSLTLIATANQGSEATYESGFVIDKFPISRPNLTFSTLTVSNMSPEDSSIYLCSVVLQGINYGYTFGSGTRLTVV.

This clonotype was seen only a few times. The rearrangement joins TRBV10-3 to TRBJ2-3; 10 bases agree with TRBD2. The CDR3 totals 17 residues. The germline V gene has CDR1 ENHRY and CDR2 SYGVKD. The J segment lost 5 bases and the V segment lost 5 bases, leaving 13 bases of the junction unmatched. CDR3 sequence reads: CAISPSRGSGREDTQYF. The CDR3 DNA reads TGTGCCATCAGTCCATCCCGCGGGAGCGGGAGGGAAGATACGCAGTATTTT.

In its sample, this clonotype was seen many times. The chain combines TRBV4-1 with TRBJ1-2, with 9 bases identical to TRBD1. CDR1 and CDR2 from the germline V gene are MGHRA and YSYEKL. The CDR3 totals 17 residues. J was trimmed by 3 bases and V by 3 bases; bases with no gene match: 11. CDR3 amino acids: CASSHQSPGQGDYGYTF. Written as DNA, the CDR3 is TGCGCCAGCAGCCACCAATCCCCGGGACAGGGCGACTATGGCTACACCTTC.

The chain uses TRBV7-6 and TRBJ2-5; 7 positions match TRBD2. The CDR3 has 18 amino acids. The V gene's germline CDR1 is SGHVS and CDR2 FNYEAQ. The V and J ends lost 0 bases and 7 bases, in that order; junction bases with no gene match: 17. CDR3 nucleotide sequence: TGTGCCAGCAGCTTAGCGCCCCCCTCAGCCGGGGGGACCAGGACCCAGTACTTC. This translates into CASSLAPPSAGGTRTQYF.

There are a few counts of this clonotype. Since a much larger clone is just one base distant, this may be a read error. This chain uses TRBV4-2 with TRBJ1-2; TRBD1 agrees at 7 bases. Germline V gives CDR1 LGHNA, CDR2 YNFKEQ. This CDR3 contains 14 residues. V shed 0 bases, J shed 8 bases, and the junction held 6 bases outside the gene matches. CDR3 nucleotide sequence: TGTGCCAGCAGCCAAGATCAGGGGGTCAGCGGCTACACCTTC. Amino acids: CASSQDQGVSGYTF.

This chain uses TRBV18 with TRBJ2-2, with D possibly matching TRBD2 (6 bases). CDR1 and CDR2 from the germline V gene are KGHSH and LQKENI. The CDR3 has 16 amino acids. V dropped 2 bases and J dropped 1 base, with 11 bases sitting between them. The CDR3 coding sequence is TGTGCCAGCTCACCAATTTCTAGCGTGAACACCGGGGAGCTGTTTTTT. This translates into CASSPISSVNTGELFF.